The 24 T cell receptor beta chains reported below all come from one sample, sequenced in a study of radiotherapy plus CTLA-4 blockade in lung cancer. This table comes from immunoSEQ multiplex PCR, and its TCRdb copy is limited to in-frame clones, with some not included. The table records roughly 73,000 clones, roughly 91% of them present only once. Sequenced here: peripheral blood, sampled from a patient treated with radiotherapy plus ipilimumab. These receptor sequences come from a human donor with non-small cell lung cancer that progressed on radiotherapy plus ipilimumab.

This clone occurred once. The chain recombines TRBV2 with TRBJ2-1; 11 bases map to TRBD2. Germline values: CDR1 SNHLY, CDR2 FYNNEI. V shed 6 bases and J 15 bases; nucleotides not matched to a gene: 7. The CDR3 runs 12 residues. In DNA, the CDR3 is TGTGCCAGCAGAGCGACTAGCGGGAATTGGTTCTTC. This gives the protein CASRATSGNWFF.

By share of the sample, this clone is medium-sized (0.01 to 0.1%). V and J are TRBV4-1 and TRBJ2-3; 11 nucleotides match TRBD2. The CDR3 loop spans 16 amino acids. The germline V gene has CDR1 MGHRA and CDR2 YSYEKL. Trimming removed 0 bases from V and 5 bases from J; junction bases left unmatched: 4. CDR3 in amino acids: CASSQDPGTSGDTQYF. DNA for the CDR3: TGCGCCAGCAGCCAAGACCCCGGGACTAGCGGAGATACGCAGTATTTT.

In its sample, this clone was seen a few times. The gene calls are TRBV30 and TRBJ2-2, with D possibly matching TRBD1 (6 bases). Germline CDR1 is GTSNPN and CDR2 is SVGIG (reference sequence). The germline V and J ends were trimmed by 8 bases and 4 bases, with 11 bases remaining between them. This CDR3 is built from 12 residues. DNA for the CDR3: TGTGCCGGAACAGGGCGCACCGGGGAGCTGTTTTTT. Translating it yields CAGTGRTGELFF.

The V and J genes are TRBV9 and TRBJ2-3, with TRBD1 matching over 9 bases. Germline CDR1 SGDLS, CDR2 YYNGEE. The J segment lost 3 bases and the V segment lost 2 bases, leaving 4 bases of the junction unmatched. The CDR3 has 15 amino acids. CDR3 in DNA: TGTGCCAGCAGCGTCGGGACAGGGTATACAGATACGCAGTATTTT. Protein product: CASSVGTGYTDTQYF.

The chain has TRBV19 and TRBJ1-5; TRBD1 is a possible D gene (5 bases). The CDR3 length is 15 residues. Trimming took off 0 bases at V and 4 bases at J, with 10 bases between the two ends. Looked up from germline, CDR1 is LNHDA and CDR2 is SQIVND (reference sequence). CDR3 coding DNA: TGTGCCAGTAGTATAGATCCCGACAGAAATCAGCCCCAGCATTTT. Translating it yields CASSIDPDRNQPQHF.

V usage is TRBV28 and J usage is TRBJ2-1; 8 nucleotides agree with TRBD1. The CDR3 runs 16 residues. Per germline, CDR1 MDHEN and CDR2 SYDVKM. V shed 5 bases, J shed 4 bases, and the junction held 10 bases outside the gene matches. The CDR3, as DNA: TGTGCCAGCAGTCAATTAGGACAGGGTTCTTACAATGAGCAGTTCTTC. Amino acid sequence: CASSQLGQGSYNEQFF.

The V gene is TRBV27, the J gene TRBJ2-2; 7 bases agree with TRBD1. V shed 3 bases and J 4 bases; nucleotides not matched to a gene: 5. Germline assignment: CDR1 MNHEY and CDR2 SMNVEV (reference sequence). The CDR3 length is 15 residues. In DNA form, the CDR3 reads TGTGCCAGCAGTTTTGTACAGGGGCTCACCGGGGAGCTGTTTTTT. Amino acids: CASSFVQGLTGELFF.

V usage is TRBV13 and J usage is TRBJ2-1; no reliable D call. The V end was cut by 1 base, the J end by 10 bases, with 11 bases between. The CDR3 is 13 amino acids. Germline loops: CDR1 PRHDT, CDR2 FYEKMQ (reference sequence). CDR3 sequence: CASSLVTAREQFF. The CDR3 coding sequence is TGTGCCAGCAGCTTAGTTACAGCCAGGGAGCAGTTCTTC. Based on the CDR3 plus reference TRBV13 and TRBJ2-1, the full variable domain is AAGVIQSPRHLIKEKRETATLKCYPIPRHDTVYWYQQGPGQDPQFLISFYEKMQSDKGSIPDRFSAQQFSDYHSELNMSSLELGDSALYFCASSLVTAREQFFGPGTRLTVL.

This sequence joins TRBV19 and TRBJ1-4, with TRBD1 as a possible D gene (5 bases). Trimming cost V 9 bases and J 2 bases, with 13 bases left between them. This CDR3 has 14 amino acids. Germline CDR1 reads LNHDA; CDR2 reads SQIVND (reference sequence). DNA of the CDR3: TGTGCCAGCACTAGGGGTGCGACTAATGAAAAACTGTTTTTT. It codes for CASTRGATNEKLFF. Full variable domain (remainder filled in from reference TRBV19 and TRBJ1-4): DGGITQSPKYLFRKEGQNVTLSCEQNLNHDAMYWYRQDPGQGLRLIYYSQIVNDFQKGDIAEGYSVSREKKESFPLTVTSAQKNPTAFYLCASTRGATNEKLFFGSGTQLSVL.

In its sample, this clone was seen a few times. The V and J genes are TRBV18 and TRBJ2-1; the match to TRBD2 covers 14 bases. The CDR3 length is 15 residues. Germline V gives CDR1 KGHSH, CDR2 LQKENI. The trim removed 6 bases at V and 7 bases at J, leaving 5 bases unmatched. CDR3 bases: TGTGCCAGCTCTGGACTAGCGGGAGGTTCGAATGAGCAGTTCTTC. It is translated as CASSGLAGGSNEQFF.

The chain links TRBV1 to TRBJ2-7; the table calls TRBD2, which could not be checked here. TRBV1 is a documented pseudogene. CDR3 length equals 17 residues. Written as DNA, the CDR3 is TGCACCAGCAGCCAAGATCCCCGTCTAGCTAGCTCCTACGAGCAGTACGTC. Translating it yields CTSSQDPRLASSYEQYV.

The chain couples TRBV27 to TRBJ2-2, with 7 bases that match TRBD2. The CDR3 has 17 residues. Germline V gene data show CDR1 as MNHEY and CDR2 as SMNVEV (reference sequence). Losses at the gene ends were 0 bases for V and 6 bases for J; bases not matched to a gene: 10. The CDR3, as DNA: TGTGCCAGCAGTTTATCGGTTCGGACTAGAACGGCCGGGGAGCTGTTTTTT. Amino acids: CASSLSVRTRTAGELFF.

The V call is TRBV6-6, the J call TRBJ1-4; D remains unclear. This CDR3 spans 16 amino acids. The V end lost 4 bases, the J end lost 0 bases, and 12 bases lay between the germline ends. Per germline, CDR1 MNHNY and CDR2 SVGAGI (reference sequence). CDR3 residues: CASSLGGMATNEKLFF. Written as DNA, the CDR3 is TGTGCCAGCAGTTTGGGAGGGATGGCAACTAATGAAAAACTGTTTTTT.

This sequence joins TRBV5-5 and TRBJ2-5; a weak D match, TRBD1 (7 bases). This CDR3 is built from 15 residues. Trimming left V 4 bases short and J 4 bases short, with 17 bases between. Germline assignment: CDR1 SGHKS and CDR2 YYEKEE (reference sequence). The CDR3 DNA is TGTGCCAGCAGCACCATAGCAGGGGGAGGAGAGACCCAGTACTTC. Protein: CASSTIAGGGETQYF. The entire variable domain, with the rest obtained from reference TRBV5-5 and TRBJ2-5, is as follows: DAGVTQSPTHLIKTRGQQVTLRCSPISGHKSVSWYQQVLGQGPQFIFQYYEKEERGRGNFPDRFSARQFPNYSSELNVNALLLGDSALYLCASSTIAGGGETQYFGPGTRLLVL.

This clone occurred a few times. The chain has TRBV10-1 and TRBJ1-5; 7 nucleotides agree with TRBD1. Germline-derived CDR1 and CDR2 are WNHNN and SYGVQD (reference sequence). The CDR3 runs to 17 residues. The junction had 7 bases not matched to a gene; V was cut back by 0 bases and J by 2 bases. CDR3 sequence: CASSESTRGPRNQPQHF. Written as DNA, the CDR3 is TGCGCCAGCAGTGAGTCGACGAGGGGGCCTCGCAATCAGCCCCAGCATTTT.

This clone appeared once. V and J are TRBV9 and TRBJ2-3; 7 bases are a match to TRBD2. J lost 2 bases, V lost 3 bases, and 12 bases had no gene match. Looked up from germline, CDR1 is SGDLS and CDR2 is YYNGEE. CDR3 length: 17 amino acids. In nucleotides, the CDR3 is TGTGCCAGCAGCGCCAACCGGGGGAGGGAGCCCACAGATACGCAGTATTTT. It codes for CASSANRGREPTDTQYF.

This clone was picked up many times. The chain is built from TRBV7-2 and TRBJ2-5, with 7 positions matching TRBD1. CDR1 is SGHTA and CDR2 is FQGNSA in the germline V gene. J lost 3 bases, V lost 2 bases, and 6 bases had no gene match. This CDR3 has 15 residues. CDR3 sequence: CASSLTSDREETQYF. Here the CDR3 DNA reads TGTGCCAGCAGCTTAACCTCAGACAGGGAAGAGACCCAGTACTTC.

This chain uses TRBV7-9 with TRBJ2-4, with 7 bases matching TRBD2. Germline lookup yields CDR1 SEHNR and CDR2 FQNEAQ (reference sequence). CDR3 length equals 16 residues. With V trimmed by 2 bases and J by 3 bases, 7 bases remained unmatched. CDR3 sequence: CASSLSELAGKNIQYF. DNA of the CDR3: TGTGCCAGCAGCTTATCTGAATTAGCGGGCAAAAACATTCAGTACTTC.

This chain uses TRBV5-5 with TRBJ2-2; a weak D match, TRBD2 (6 bases). Germline V lookup: CDR1 SGHKS, CDR2 YYEKEE (reference sequence). Trimming took off 1 base at V and 6 bases at J, with 19 bases between the two ends. The CDR3 length is 17 residues. Written as DNA, the CDR3 is TGTGCCAGCAGCTTGCTGGCCTTAGCGGCGTCTGCCGGGGAGCTGTTTTTT. The encoded protein is CASSLLALAASAGELFF.

Only one count was recorded for this clone. This chain uses TRBV15 with TRBJ2-5, with 7 bases identical to TRBD2. Trimming removed 0 bases from V and 5 bases from J; junction bases left unmatched: 3. CDR3 length: 14 amino acids. Germline values: CDR1 LNHNV, CDR2 YYDKDF (reference sequence). Here the CDR3 reads CATSRDGRGETQYF. In DNA form, the CDR3 reads TGTGCCACCAGCAGAGATGGGAGGGGTGAGACCCAGTACTTC.

V usage is TRBV2 and J usage is TRBJ1-4; tentative D call: TRBD1 (6 bases). V was cut by 7 bases and J by 6 bases, with 15 bases left in between. Germline loops: CDR1 SNHLY, CDR2 FYNNEI. The CDR3 covers 14 residues. CDR3 in DNA: TGTGCCAGCAAACGGACAGTTTTTTATGAAAAACTGTTTTTT. This codes for CASKRTVFYEKLFF. The full variable domain, rest sourced from reference TRBV2 and TRBJ1-4, is EPEVTQTPSHQVTQMGQEVILRCVPISNHLYFYWYRQILGQKVEFLVSFYNNEISEKSEIFDDQFSVERPDGSNFTLKIRSTKLEDSAMYFCASKRTVFYEKLFFGSGTQLSVL.

Points on this clone: A read error may produce the germline difference seen at one junction end. V usage is TRBV6-5 and J usage is TRBJ2-2; D not certain. Germline loops: CDR1 MNHEY, CDR2 SVGAGI. The CDR3 runs to 14 residues. The CDR3 spells CASSTQWNAGELFF. CDR3 nucleotide sequence: TGTGCCAGCAGCACACAGTGGAACGCCGGGGAGCTGTTTTTT.

The chain uses TRBV14 and TRBJ2-1; 7 bases are a match to TRBD1. This CDR3 is built from 15 residues. V lost 2 bases to trimming and J lost 6 bases; unmatched junction nucleotides: 7. Germline V gene lookup returns CDR1 SGHDN and CDR2 FVKESK. CDR3 residues: CASSQRQGIVNEQFF. DNA of the CDR3: TGTGCCAGCAGCCAAAGACAGGGTATAGTCAATGAGCAGTTCTTC.

Only one count was recorded for this clone. The V call is TRBV10-3, the J call TRBJ2-1; the match to TRBD1 covers 7 bases. The CDR3 extends over 12 amino acids. V shed 10 bases, J shed 8 bases, and the junction held 8 bases outside the gene matches. Germline values: CDR1 ENHRY, CDR2 SYGVKD. CDR3 sequence: CATGDQGDEQFF. In nucleotides, the CDR3 is TGTGCCACAGGGGATCAGGGGGATGAGCAGTTCTTC.